Presented here are 17 T cell receptor beta chains from one specimen sequenced in a study of early T cells in non-severe SARS-CoV-2 infection (dated by TCRdb to about 2021). To prepare the library, 5' RACE was applied. Sequenced using a NextSeq 500. Using fastp at Q25 and MiXCR, TCRdb reprocessed the public reads and kept productive beta chains. Each CDR3 protein gets just one entry, which takes the most common genes and DNA from the rows behind it. The sample records approximately 40,000 distinct CDR3 sequences, approximately 9.9% of which are singletons. Of the sample, around 10% falls within the top ten clones. The specimen was whole blood. The receptor set was obtained from an adult who was a healthcare worker with PCR-confirmed SARS-CoV-2 infection or an uninfected control (not recorded which).

Here the CDR3 DNA reads TGTGCCAGCAGCCTATCGGCGGGCAACTATGGCTACACCTTC. Amino acid sequence: CASSLSAGNYGYTF. The rearrangement uses TRBV6-5 and TRBJ1-2; no definite D call. Trimming took off 6 bases at V and 2 bases at J, with 13 bases between the two ends. Germline loops: CDR1 MNHEY, CDR2 SVGAGI. The CDR3 extends over 14 amino acids.

The rearrangement links TRBV29-1 to TRBJ2-7, with 15 bases lining up with TRBD2. The CDR3 consists of 14 residues. Trimming cost V 6 bases and J 7 bases; bases outside gene matches: 7. CDR1 and CDR2 from the germline V gene are SQVTM and ANQGSEA. CDR3 DNA sequence: TGCAGCGTGGAGCTGGGACTAGCGGGGGGTGAGCAGTACTTC. Encoded protein: CSVELGLAGGEQYF.

The chain combines TRBV28 with TRBJ1-4; D is unresolved. The V gene lost 7 bases and the J gene lost 4 bases, with 16 bases spanning the gap. Per the germline V gene, CDR1 is MDHEN and CDR2 is SYDVKM. CDR3 size: 15 residues. In DNA, the CDR3 is TGTGCCAGCACCGGGGAGGGAAAGAATAATGAAAAACTGTTTTTT. Translating gives CASTGEGKNNEKLFF.

J is TRBJ2-5 and V is TRBV7-2; no clear D gene. CDR3 length: 13 residues. The germline V gene encodes CDR1 SGHTA and CDR2 FQGNSA. Trimming removed 2 bases from V and 7 bases from J, with 11 bases in between. The CDR3 protein is CASSLSLPGTQYF. In DNA, the CDR3 is TGTGCCAGCAGCTTAAGCCTTCCGGGGACCCAGTACTTC.

This clonotype was recorded at least ten times. J is TRBJ1-2 and V is TRBV5-1; 7 nucleotides line up with TRBD1. Germline CDR1 SGHRS, CDR2 YFSETQ. Trimming took 2 bases from V and 2 from J; bases not matched to a gene: 12. The CDR3 extends over 17 amino acids. The CDR3 nucleotides read TGCGCCAGCAGCTTCGGGACTCCGGGACAGATCAACTATGGCTACACCTTC. It is translated as CASSFGTPGQINYGYTF.

The table lists this clonotype with many counts. The chain couples TRBV6-5 to TRBJ2-2; no definite D call. Deletions cut 2 bases from V and 3 bases from J, with 7 bases between. Germline CDR1 MNHEY, CDR2 SVGAGI. This CDR3 spans 14 amino acids. CDR3 sequence reads: CASSYVRDTGELFF. CDR3 nucleotide sequence: TGTGCCAGCAGTTACGTAAGGGACACCGGGGAGCTGTTTTTT.

The chain joins TRBV29-1 to TRBJ1-2, with D perhaps TRBD1 (6 bases). The V end lost 7 bases, the J end lost 4 bases, and 13 bases lay between the germline ends. The CDR3 has 12 amino acids. The V gene's germline CDR1 is SQVTM and CDR2 ANQGSEA. Here the CDR3 reads CSAGQQSYGYTF. For the CDR3, the DNA is TGCAGCGCAGGACAGCAGTCCTATGGCTACACCTTC.

This rearrangement joins TRBV4-1 to TRBJ2-2, with D perhaps TRBD1 (5 bases). The CDR3 spans 16 residues. Germline assignment: CDR1 MGHRA and CDR2 YSYEKL. V gave up 7 bases and J gave up 5 bases, with 20 bases separating them. CDR3 coding DNA: TGCGCCAGCACCTACCCAGGGCGGATCGGTACCGGGGAGCTGTTTTTT. Protein: CASTYPGRIGTGELFF.

This clonotype was seen only a few times. This rearrangement joins TRBV7-8 to TRBJ2-1; D unresolved. V was trimmed by 0 bases and J by 8 bases, leaving 11 bases between them. Germline CDR1 SGHVS, CDR2 FQNEAQ. CDR3 length equals 14 residues. The CDR3 loop reads CASSLAVLVDEQFF. DNA for the CDR3: TGTGCCAGCAGCTTAGCCGTTCTAGTAGATGAGCAGTTCTTC.

This chain joins TRBV5-1 and TRBJ2-7; 9 bases align to TRBD1. The CDR3 length is 12 residues. J gave up 1 base and V 7 bases, and 0 bases lay outside the gene matches. The germline CDR1 and CDR2 sequences are SGHRS and YFSETQ. The CDR3, as DNA: TGCGCCAGCGGGACAGGGTCCTACGAGCAGTACTTC. As protein: CASGTGSYEQYF.

The sample holds a few counts of this clonotype. The J gene is TRBJ2-7, the V gene TRBV5-1; 8 bases map to TRBD2. The CDR3 spans 17 residues. The trim removed 0 bases at V and 0 bases at J, leaving 8 bases unmatched. From germline, CDR1 is SGHRS and CDR2 YFSETQ. CDR3 loop: CASSLGLAGTSSYEQYF. The CDR3 nucleotides read TGCGCCAGCAGCTTGGGGTTAGCGGGGACGAGCTCCTACGAGCAGTACTTC.

This clonotype was counted many times. This chain links TRBV12-3 or TRBV12-4 with TRBJ2-2; D gene unclear. This CDR3 has 14 amino acids. V lost 1 base to trimming and J lost 5 bases, with 8 bases between them. CDR3 region: CASSLGVLTGELFF. The DNA of the CDR3 is TGTGCCAGCAGTTTAGGGGTTCTGACCGGGGAGCTGTTTTTT.

V is TRBV7-3 and J is TRBJ2-3, with 7 bases that match TRBD2. CDR3 length: 16 amino acids. The J segment lost 4 bases and the V segment lost 1 base, leaving 8 bases of the junction unmatched. Looked up from germline, CDR1 is SGHTA and CDR2 is FQGTGA. The DNA of the CDR3 is TGTGCCAGCAGCTTAATCCCCTCCACTAGCGCAGATACGCAGTATTTT. It specifies CASSLIPSTSADTQYF.

This clonotype was recorded many times. V and J are TRBV7-6 and TRBJ2-3; 9 nucleotides align to TRBD1. Trimming cost V 5 bases and J 6 bases; bases outside gene matches: 6. CDR3 length: 14 residues. Per germline, CDR1 SGHVS and CDR2 FNYEAQ. CDR3 in amino acids: CASSPGTGIDTQYF. In nucleotides, the CDR3 is TGTGCCAGCAGCCCGGGGACAGGGATCGATACGCAGTATTTT.

This clonotype was seen ten or more times. This chain connects TRBV28 to TRBJ2-1; TRBD2 aligns across 10 bases. The CDR3 length is 16 residues. Germline CDR1 MDHEN, CDR2 SYDVKM. J lost 5 bases, V lost 3 bases, and 7 bases had no gene match. CDR3 protein: CASSFLTSGRNNEQFF. The CDR3 nucleotides are TGTGCCAGCAGTTTTCTGACTAGCGGGCGCAACAATGAGCAGTTCTTC. The variable domain in full, completed from reference TRBV28 and TRBJ2-1, reads DVKVTQSSRYLVKRTGEKVFLECVQDMDHENMFWYRQDPGLGLRLIYFSYDVKMKEKGDIPEGYSVSREKKERFSLILESASTNQTSMYLCASSFLTSGRNNEQFFGPGTRLTVL.

This clonotype was observed at least ten times. The V call is TRBV20-1, the J call TRBJ1-2, with D possibly TRBD1 on 6 matching bases. The CDR3 has 13 amino acids. CDR1 and CDR2 from the germline V gene are DFQATT and SNEGSKA (reference sequence). V was trimmed by 3 bases and J by 1 base, leaving 9 bases between them. For the CDR3, the DNA is TGCAGTGCTAGGGGACAACTTAACTATGGCTACACCTTC. This codes for CSARGQLNYGYTF.

This clonotype has at least ten counts. The gene calls are TRBV18 and TRBJ1-2, with TRBD1 matching over 8 bases. CDR1 is KGHSH and CDR2 is LQKENI in the germline V gene. V dropped 1 base and J dropped 4; count of bases not matched to a gene: 8. The CDR3 runs to 16 residues. The CDR3 reads CASSPLQDRASYGYTF. The CDR3 region has the DNA TGTGCCAGCTCACCACTCCAGGACAGGGCCAGCTATGGCTACACCTTC. Combining the CDR3 with reference TRBV18 and TRBJ1-2 gives the whole variable domain NAGVMQNPRHLVRRRGQEARLRCSPMKGHSHVYWYRQLPEEGLKFMVYLQKENIIDESGMPKERFSAEFPKEGPSILRIQQVVRGDSAAYFCASSPLQDRASYGYTFGSGTRLTVV.